Below, 12 T cell receptor beta chains from the same sample are listed, as sequenced in a study of blood T cells in healthy people across ages. Primed by a sample-barcoded 5' primer and a J-beta primer mix, a second PCR proceeded for 7 to 11 cycles. Each CDR3 protein gets one entry after TCRdb re-called the 5' RACE reads with MiXCR. This table has some 640,000 distinct CDR3 sequences, 25% to 35% appearing once. The source material was blood. The source of these receptors is a woman older than 75 in good health.

This clonotype was seen a few times. The chain joins TRBV20-1 to TRBJ2-3; 7 bases map to TRBD2. Germline lookup yields CDR1 DFQATT and CDR2 SNEGSKA (reference sequence). J gave up 7 bases and V 0 bases, and 7 bases lay outside the gene matches. CDR3 length: 14 amino acids. The CDR3 sequence is CSAREGGNRNTQYF. CDR3 DNA sequence: TGCAGTGCTAGAGAGGGAGGGAACAGAAATACGCAGTATTTT.

This clonotype has a handful of counts. This chain connects TRBV29-1 to TRBJ1-1, with 10 bases matching TRBD1. This CDR3 is 13 amino acids long. The V and J ends lost 3 bases and 5 bases, in that order; junction bases with no gene match: 3. The V gene's germline CDR1 is SQVTM and CDR2 ANQGSEA. The CDR3 is CSVDGTGDTEAFF. The CDR3 DNA follows: TGCAGCGTTGACGGGACAGGGGATACTGAAGCTTTCTTT.

This clonotype was observed a handful of times. The rearrangement uses TRBV19 and TRBJ1-5; 8 bases line up with TRBD1. Germline V gene data show CDR1 as LNHDA and CDR2 as SQIVND (reference sequence). The V and J ends lost 6 bases and 5 bases, in that order; junction bases with no gene match: 3. This CDR3 is built from 13 residues. The CDR3, as DNA: TGTGCCAGTAGCGGACAGGGTCATCAGCCCCAGCATTTT. It specifies CASSGQGHQPQHF.

The chain couples TRBV20-1 to TRBJ1-4; possibly TRBD1 for D (5 bases). The CDR3 is 15 amino acids. Germline-derived CDR1 and CDR2 are DFQATT and SNEGSKA (reference sequence). Trimming left V 2 bases short and J 7 bases short, with 17 bases between. Written as DNA, the CDR3 is TGCAGTGCTAGACGACCAGGGTTCGGTGGTGAAAAACTGTTTTTT. Amino acid sequence: CSARRPGFGGEKLFF.

This chain uses TRBV3-1 with TRBJ2-3; D gene uncertain. The CDR3 runs 11 residues. V gave up 1 base and J gave up 7 bases, with 3 bases separating them. The V gene's germline CDR1 is LGHDT and CDR2 YNNKEL (reference sequence). This CDR3 reads CASSQVNTQYF. CDR3 coding DNA: TGTGCCAGCAGCCAAGTAAATACGCAGTATTTT.

This rearrangement joins TRBV28 to TRBJ1-3, with 8 bases fitting TRBD1. J gave up 0 bases and V 6 bases, and 4 bases lay outside the gene matches. Germline CDR1 and CDR2: MDHEN and SYDVKM. CDR3 length: 15 amino acids. CDR3 sequence reads: CASRGTGRSGNTIYF. CDR3 DNA sequence: TGTGCCAGCAGGGGGACAGGCCGCTCTGGAAACACCATATATTTT.

The chain has TRBV20-1 and TRBJ2-7; 8 positions match TRBD1. V trimming: 1 base; J trimming: 4 bases; junction bases outside the gene matches: 9. Germline V gene data show CDR1 as DFQATT and CDR2 as SNEGSKA (reference sequence). This CDR3 comprises 15 residues. DNA of the CDR3: TGCAGTGCTAGAGCTGATACAGGGGGTGGTTACGAGCAGTACTTC. This codes for CSARADTGGGYEQYF.

This clonotype was seen repeatedly, ten times or more. This sequence joins TRBV18 and TRBJ2-7; D could derive from TRBD1 or TRBD2 (5 bases each). The CDR3 runs to 15 residues. CDR1 and CDR2 from the germline V gene are KGHSH and LQKENI. Trimming cost V 6 bases and J 0 bases, with 15 bases left between them. The CDR3 region is CASSFVRDVSYEQYF. CDR3 coding DNA: TGTGCCAGCTCCTTCGTCCGGGACGTCTCCTACGAGCAGTACTTC.

As concerns this clonotype: Possible read error: a much larger clone is one base away. The V call is TRBV20-1, the J call TRBJ2-1, with TRBD2 identical over 7 bases. Unmatched junction bases numbered 23, after V lost 3 bases and J lost 12 bases. Germline CDR1 is DFQATT and CDR2 is SNEGSKA (reference sequence). The CDR3 is 17 amino acids. The CDR3 protein is CSASTKPTRGGYRAQFF. CDR3 bases: TGCAGTGCTAGTACTAAGCCAACCCGGGGAGGGTACCGCGCGCAGTTCTTC.

This clonotype appeared many times. The chain combines TRBV5-1 with TRBJ2-5; 7 bases line up with TRBD1. V was clipped by 4 bases and J by 2 bases; unmatched bases: 5. The length of the CDR3 is 14 residues. Germline V lookup: CDR1 SGHRS, CDR2 YFSETQ. For the CDR3, the DNA is TGCGCCAGCAGCGGGACAGCTACGCAAGAGACCCAGTACTTC. Its protein product is CASSGTATQETQYF.

This clonotype appeared many times. The chain employs TRBV9 and TRBJ2-1; 11 positions match TRBD2. This CDR3 has 18 residues. In germline, CDR1 is SGDLS, CDR2 YYNGEE. J was trimmed by 8 bases and V by 0 bases; bases with no gene match: 13. In DNA form, the CDR3 reads TGTGCCAGCAGCGTAGGAACGACTAGCGGGGACCTCACAGATGAGCAGTTCTTC. As protein: CASSVGTTSGDLTDEQFF. Filled out from reference TRBV9 and TRBJ2-1, the complete variable domain reads DSGVTQTPKHLITATGQRVTLRCSPRSGDLSVYWYQQSLDQGLQFLIQYYNGEERAKGNILERFSAQQFPDLHSELNLSSLELGDSALYFCASSVGTTSGDLTDEQFFGPGTRLTVL.

This clonotype was observed at least ten times. The V and J genes are TRBV30 and TRBJ2-5, with 9 bases that match TRBD1. Per the germline V gene, CDR1 is GTSNPN and CDR2 is SVGIG (reference sequence). The CDR3 totals 15 residues. V dropped 3 bases and J dropped 4; count of bases not matched to a gene: 9. The CDR3 DNA reads as TGTGCCTGGAGCAAGGGACAGGGTGAAGCAGAGACCCAGTACTTC. Protein: CAWSKGQGEAETQYF.